Shown below are 11 T cell receptor beta chains from a single sample sequenced in a study of lymphopenia after photon versus proton radiotherapy (dated by TCRdb to about 2019). Library preparation used the immunoSEQ multiplex PCR assay. TCRdb obtained this table from immuneACCESS and retained in-frame rearrangements with V and J assigned. These tables miss some clones; where compared with another copy, unresolved V genes account for less than half of the shortfall, and the remainder is unexplained. The table for this sample lists 35,000 to 40,000 clones; more than 70% of them were counted only once. The top ten clonotypes cover approximately 2.9% of the sample. Specimen: peripheral blood, collected from a patient treated with photon-based radiotherapy. Receptors originate from a man in his fifties with gastric cancer.

The rearrangement links TRBV5-1 to TRBJ1-2, with 7 bases fitting TRBD1. Per germline, CDR1 SGHRS and CDR2 YFSETQ. The CDR3 has 16 amino acids. V shed 0 bases and J 6 bases; nucleotides not matched to a gene: 11. As DNA, the CDR3 is TGCGCCAGCAGCTTGGCGGCCGGGACAGCCGTCCATGGCTACACCTTC. Amino acids: CASSLAAGTAVHGYTF. Using reference TRBV5-1 and TRBJ1-2 for the parts outside the CDR3, the full variable domain is KAGVTQTPRYLIKTRGQQVTLSCSPISGHRSVSWYQQTPGQGLQFLFEYFSETQRNKGNFPGRFSGRQFSNSRSEMNVSTLELGDSALYLCASSLAAGTAVHGYTFGSGTRLTVV.

This clone has just one count. V gene TRBV7-9 combines with J gene TRBJ2-1; unclear D gene. V was clipped by 3 bases and J by 9 bases, with 6 bases between them. Germline V gene lookup returns CDR1 SEHNR and CDR2 FQNEAQ (reference sequence). CDR3 length: 11 residues. The CDR3 nucleotides are TGTGCCAGCAGCTTCGACCCTGAGCAGTTCTTC. It is translated as CASSFDPEQFF.

The V call is TRBV18, the J call TRBJ2-7; TRBD2 matches 9 bases. This CDR3 contains 14 residues. Germline values: CDR1 KGHSH, CDR2 LQKENI. V was clipped by 6 bases and J by 5 bases; unmatched bases: 8. The CDR3 loop reads CASSISGSQNEQYF. Here the CDR3 DNA reads TGTGCCAGCTCGATTAGCGGGAGTCAGAACGAGCAGTACTTC.

The CDR3 sequence: CASSEARRTGWGTDTQYF. CDR3 nucleotides: TGTGCCAGCAGTGAAGCGCGGAGGACAGGGTGGGGCACAGATACGCAGTATTTT. The chain is built from TRBV6-1 and TRBJ2-3, with 8 bases aligning to TRBD1. V was pared by 0 bases and J by 1 base, with 9 bases of the junction left unmatched. This CDR3 spans 18 amino acids. Germline V gene sequence: CDR1 MNHNS, CDR2 SASEGT.

V is TRBV13 and J is TRBJ2-7; 7 bases are a match to TRBD2. V shed 0 bases and J 9 bases; nucleotides not matched to a gene: 5. The CDR3 has 13 amino acids. Per germline, CDR1 PRHDT and CDR2 FYEKMQ (reference sequence). CDR3 sequence (DNA): TGTGCCAGCAGCTTAGGGCGCGGGAGAGTGCAGTACTTC. Amino acid sequence: CASSLGRGRVQYF.

The V and J genes are TRBV7-9 and TRBJ1-2; a weak D match, TRBD1 (6 bases). The CDR3 spans 13 residues. Germline V gene sequence: CDR1 SEHNR, CDR2 FQNEAQ (reference sequence). The germline V and J ends were trimmed by 5 bases and 5 bases, with 12 bases remaining between them. The CDR3 DNA follows: TGTGCCAGCAGCCACAGGGTTGGGTATGGCTACACCTTC. Its protein product is CASSHRVGYGYTF.

The chain couples TRBV7-2 to TRBJ2-1; 8 positions match TRBD1. Trimming removed 2 bases from V and 0 bases from J; junction bases left unmatched: 6. The CDR3 consists of 17 residues. The germline gives CDR1 SGHTA, CDR2 FQGNSA. Written as DNA, the CDR3 is TGTGCCAGCAGCTTACGGACAGGGCGAAGCTCCTACAATGAGCAGTTCTTC. Translation: CASSLRTGRSSYNEQFF.

This clone was detected a few times. The V call is TRBV7-9, the J call TRBJ1-5; D unclear. Looked up from germline, CDR1 is SEHNR and CDR2 is FQNEAQ (reference sequence). This CDR3 contains 17 residues. V lost 1 base, J lost 1 base, and 14 bases lay in between. CDR3 residues: CASSLGVLGKSNQPQHF. CDR3 DNA sequence: TGTGCCAGCAGCTTAGGGGTATTGGGGAAGAGCAATCAGCCCCAGCATTTT.

The genes are TRBV10-3 and TRBJ2-7, with a weak D call TRBD1 (7 bases). Trimming took 10 bases from V and 2 from J, leaving 15 bases between them. The length of the CDR3 is 13 residues. The V gene's germline CDR1 is ENHRY and CDR2 SYGVKD. CDR3 in amino acids: CATAGQTPYEQYF. CDR3 sequence (DNA): TGTGCCACGGCGGGACAGACCCCCTACGAGCAGTACTTC.

This sequence joins TRBV27 and TRBJ1-5; D unresolved. The germline V and J ends were trimmed by 0 bases and 7 bases, with 7 bases remaining between them. Germline V gives CDR1 MNHEY, CDR2 SMNVEV (reference sequence). CDR3 size: 13 residues. CDR3 protein: CASSLSVRQPQHF. CDR3 DNA sequence: TGTGCCAGCAGTTTATCGGTCCGCCAGCCCCAGCATTTT.

The chain couples TRBV9 to TRBJ2-3; no clear D. V lost 0 bases and J lost 5, with 4 bases in between. Germline V CDR1 and CDR2: SGDLS, YYNGEE. This CDR3 comprises 12 residues. CDR3 in amino acids: CASSVEEDTQYF. As DNA, the CDR3 is TGTGCCAGCAGCGTAGAAGAAGATACGCAGTATTTT.